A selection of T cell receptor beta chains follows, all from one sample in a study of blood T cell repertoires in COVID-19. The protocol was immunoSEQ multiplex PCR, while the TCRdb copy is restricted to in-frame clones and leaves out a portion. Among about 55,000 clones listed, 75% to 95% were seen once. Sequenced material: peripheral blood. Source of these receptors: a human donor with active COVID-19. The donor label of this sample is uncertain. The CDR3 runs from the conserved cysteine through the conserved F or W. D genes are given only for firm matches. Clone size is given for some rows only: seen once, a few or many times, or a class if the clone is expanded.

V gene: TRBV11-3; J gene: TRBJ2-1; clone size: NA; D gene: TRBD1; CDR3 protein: CASSLGQGRSNEQFF; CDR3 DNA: TGTGCCAGCAGCTTAGGACAGGGTCGATCCAATGAGCAGTTCTTC
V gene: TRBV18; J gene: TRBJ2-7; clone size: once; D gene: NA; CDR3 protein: CASSPPGLPYEQYF; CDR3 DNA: TGTGCCAGCTCACCTCCGGGTCTTCCCTACGAGCAGTACTTC
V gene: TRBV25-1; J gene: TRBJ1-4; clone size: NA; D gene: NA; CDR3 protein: CASSEWGGEKLFF; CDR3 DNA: TGTGCCAGCAGTGAATGGGGAGGAGAAAAACTGTTTTTT
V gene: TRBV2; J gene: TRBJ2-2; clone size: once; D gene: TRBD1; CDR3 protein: CASSARDRGTGELFF; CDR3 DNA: TGTGCCAGCAGTGCCCGGGACAGGGGAACCGGGGAGCTGTTTTTT
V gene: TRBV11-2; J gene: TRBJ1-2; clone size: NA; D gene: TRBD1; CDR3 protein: CASSHLGATGVGYGYTF; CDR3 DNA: TGTGCCAGCAGCCACTTAGGTGCTACAGGGGTGGGATATGGCTACACCTTC
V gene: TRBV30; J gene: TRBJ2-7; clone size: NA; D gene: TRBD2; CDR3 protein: CAWTSGSTDEQYF; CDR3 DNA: TGTGCCTGGACAAGCGGGAGTACCGACGAGCAGTACTTC
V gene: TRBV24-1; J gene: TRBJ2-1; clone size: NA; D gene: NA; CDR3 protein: CATSDPASSYNEQFF; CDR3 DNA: TGTGCCACCAGTGATCCCGCTAGCTCCTACAATGAGCAGTTCTTC
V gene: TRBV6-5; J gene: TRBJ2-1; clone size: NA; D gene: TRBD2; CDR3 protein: CASPGLAGAGEQFF; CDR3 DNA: TGTGCCAGCCCCGGACTAGCGGGAGCCGGTGAGCAGTTCTTC
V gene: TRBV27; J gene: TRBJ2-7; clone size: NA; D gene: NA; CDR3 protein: CASSLRGQSYEQYF; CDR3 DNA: TGTGCCAGCAGTTTACGGGGACAAAGCTACGAGCAGTACTTC
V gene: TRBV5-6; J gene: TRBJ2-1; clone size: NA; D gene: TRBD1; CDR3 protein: CASSETGTGYEQFF; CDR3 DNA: TGTGCCAGCAGCGAAACCGGGACAGGGTATGAGCAGTTCTTC
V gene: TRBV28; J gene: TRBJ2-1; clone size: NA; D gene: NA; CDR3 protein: CASKGYDSSSYNEQFF; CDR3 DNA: TGTGCCAGCAAGGGGTACGACAGTAGCTCCTACAATGAGCAGTTCTTC
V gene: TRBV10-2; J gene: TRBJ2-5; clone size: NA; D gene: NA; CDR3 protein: CASGPGLGETQYF; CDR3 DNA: TGCGCCAGCGGCCCTGGACTCGGGGAGACCCAGTACTTC
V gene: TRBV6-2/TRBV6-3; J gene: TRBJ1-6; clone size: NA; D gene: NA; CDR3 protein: CASSYGADNSPLHF; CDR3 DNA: TGTGCCAGCAGTTACGGCGCGGATAATTCACCCCTCCACTTT